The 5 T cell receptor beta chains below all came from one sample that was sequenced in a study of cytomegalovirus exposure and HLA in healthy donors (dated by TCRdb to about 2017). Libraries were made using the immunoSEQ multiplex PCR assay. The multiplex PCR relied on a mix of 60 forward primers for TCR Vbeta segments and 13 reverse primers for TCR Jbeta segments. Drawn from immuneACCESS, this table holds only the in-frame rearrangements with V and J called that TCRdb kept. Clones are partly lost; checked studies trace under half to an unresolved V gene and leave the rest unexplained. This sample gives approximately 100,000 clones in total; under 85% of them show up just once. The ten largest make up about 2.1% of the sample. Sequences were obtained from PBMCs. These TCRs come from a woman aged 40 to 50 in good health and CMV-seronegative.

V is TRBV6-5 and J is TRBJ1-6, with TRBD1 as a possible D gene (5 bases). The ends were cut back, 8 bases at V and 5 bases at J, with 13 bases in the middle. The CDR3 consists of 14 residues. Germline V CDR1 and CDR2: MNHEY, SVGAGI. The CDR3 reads CASSRTINNSPLHF. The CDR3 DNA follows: TGTGCCAGCTCCCGGACAATTAATAATTCACCCCTCCACTTT.

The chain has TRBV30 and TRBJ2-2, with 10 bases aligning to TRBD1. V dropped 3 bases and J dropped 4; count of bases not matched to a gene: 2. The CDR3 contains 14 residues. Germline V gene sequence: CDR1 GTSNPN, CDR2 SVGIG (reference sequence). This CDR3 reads CAWRWTGGTGELFF. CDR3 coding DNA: TGTGCCTGGAGGTGGACAGGGGGCACCGGGGAGCTGTTTTTT.

The CDR3 sequence is CASTLGTSGGETQYF. The CDR3 coding sequence is TGTGCCAGCACCCTAGGGACTAGCGGGGGAGAGACCCAGTACTTC. The V call is TRBV2, the J call TRBJ2-5, with 14 nucleotides matching TRBD2. V shed 7 bases, J shed 4 bases, and the junction held 5 bases outside the gene matches. The CDR3 consists of 15 residues. Germline V gene lookup returns CDR1 SNHLY and CDR2 FYNNEI.

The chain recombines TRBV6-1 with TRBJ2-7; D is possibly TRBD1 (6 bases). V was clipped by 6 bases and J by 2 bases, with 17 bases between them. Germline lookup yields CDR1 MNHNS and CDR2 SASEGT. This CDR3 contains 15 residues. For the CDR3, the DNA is TGTGCCAGCAGCGCCCTAAGGGGGTCCCCCTACGAGCAGTACTTC. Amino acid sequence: CASSALRGSPYEQYF.

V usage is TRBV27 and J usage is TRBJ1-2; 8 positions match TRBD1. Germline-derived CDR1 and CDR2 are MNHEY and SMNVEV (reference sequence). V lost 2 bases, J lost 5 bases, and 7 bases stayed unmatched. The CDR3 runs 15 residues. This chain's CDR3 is CASSLARDRTYGYTF. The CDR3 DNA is TGTGCCAGCAGTTTAGCCCGGGACAGGACGTATGGCTACACCTTC.